The 4 T cell receptor beta chains listed next were all sequenced from one sample in a study of CD8 T cells in Susac syndrome. Random hexamers primed reverse transcription of about 0.45 to 1 ug RNA. Each CDR3 protein is one row after TCRdb ran MiXCR on the immunoSEQ multiplex PCR reads. In the table there are about 66,000 distinct CDR3 sequences, around 95% of which are singletons. Material for sequencing was CD8+ T cells from PBMCs. These receptors were obtained from a human donor with multiple sclerosis.

The rearrangement links TRBV3-1 to TRBJ2-1; the D is unclear. This CDR3 is built from 15 residues. Germline V gene lookup returns CDR1 LGHDT and CDR2 YNNKEL (reference sequence). Between the trimmed V and J ends, which lost 4 bases and 7 bases, there was a span of 17 bases. In DNA, the CDR3 is TGTGCCAGCAGCCCTTTTTCTGGATCAAGTAATGAGCAGTTCTTC. It is translated as CASSPFSGSSNEQFF.

V usage is TRBV9 and J usage is TRBJ1-5; D unresolved. The CDR3 is 11 residues long. CDR1 and CDR2 (germline): SGDLS, YYNGEE. V was trimmed by 7 bases and J by 3 bases, leaving 5 bases between them. CDR3 DNA: TGTGCCAGCGGTTCCAATCAGCCCCAGCATTTT. It translates to CASGSNQPQHF.

V and J are TRBV21-1 and TRBJ2-5. TRBV21-1 is a pseudogene. This CDR3 is built from 14 residues. The CDR3 DNA follows: TGTGCCAGCAGCAAAGGGGGGTATCTAGAGACCCAGTACTTC. This encodes CASSKGGYLETQYF.

The CDR3 nucleotides are TGCAGTGCCCCAAACAGGGATTACAATGAGCAGTTCTTC. Its translation is CSAPNRDYNEQFF. The chain links TRBV20-1 to TRBJ2-1; D perhaps matches TRBD1 (6 bases). Trimming took 6 bases from V and 4 from J, leaving 13 bases between them. CDR1 is DFQATT, CDR2 SNEGSKA, per germline (reference sequence). There are 13 residues in the CDR3.